These 28 T cell receptor beta chains came from one sample sequenced in a study of blood T cell repertoires in COVID-19. Repertoires were generated with immunoSEQ multiplex PCR, while TCRdb's copy carries only in-frame clones and drops some. This table holds tens of thousands of clones, 65% to 90% found once. What was sequenced was peripheral blood. These receptors came from a human donor in a cohort sampled during active COVID-19.

V is TRBV19 and J is TRBJ1-1; 9 bases align to TRBD1. In germline, CDR1 is LNHDA, CDR2 SQIVND (reference sequence). The V and J ends lost 7 bases and 0 bases, in that order; junction bases with no gene match: 12. The CDR3 totals 17 residues. The CDR3 coding sequence is TGTGCCAGTACCCTGGGGGACAGGGATTATTTGAACACTGAAGCTTTCTTT. Encoded protein: CASTLGDRDYLNTEAFF. Combining the CDR3 with reference TRBV19 and TRBJ1-1 gives the whole variable domain DGGITQSPKYLFRKEGQNVTLSCEQNLNHDAMYWYRQDPGQGLRLIYYSQIVNDFQKGDIAEGYSVSREKKESFPLTVTSAQKNPTAFYLCASTLGDRDYLNTEAFFGQGTRLTVV.

V is TRBV13 and J is TRBJ1-3; possibly TRBD1 for D (5 bases). Trimming left V 1 base short and J 0 bases short, with 16 bases between. This CDR3 has 18 residues. The V gene's germline CDR1 is PRHDT and CDR2 FYEKMQ (reference sequence). The CDR3 coding sequence is TGTGCCAGCAGCTTAGCCCTGTCCGGGGGGATCTCTGGAAACACCATATATTTT. This gives the protein CASSLALSGGISGNTIYF.

DNA for the CDR3: TGTGCCAGCAGCGGGACTCAAGAGACCCAGTACTTC. It specifies CASSGTQETQYF. This sequence joins TRBV5-4 and TRBJ2-5; D is perhaps TRBD2 (6 bases). CDR1 and CDR2 (germline): SGHNT, YYREEE (reference sequence). The CDR3 length is 12 residues. Trimming took 4 bases from V and 2 from J, leaving 6 bases between them.

The genes are TRBV3-1 (or the pseudogene TRBV3-2) and TRBJ2-5, with TRBD2 matching over 9 bases. Germline loops: CDR1 LGHDT, CDR2 YNNKEL (reference sequence). Trimming at V came to 1 base and at J to 2 bases, leaving 5 bases not matched to a gene. This CDR3 comprises 16 residues. CDR3 coding DNA: TGTGCCAGCAGCCAAGGGACAGCGGGGGGTCAAGAGACCCAGTACTTC. This gives the protein CASSQGTAGGQETQYF.

The J gene is TRBJ2-7, the V gene TRBV16, with D perhaps TRBD1 (7 bases). The ends were cut back, 0 bases at V and 4 bases at J, with 16 bases in the middle. The length of the CDR3 is 16 residues. Germline V CDR1 and CDR2: KGHSY, FQNENV. The CDR3 protein is CASSQSPDRAGYEQYF. DNA of the CDR3: TGTGCCAGCAGCCAATCCCCCGACAGGGCGGGATACGAGCAGTACTTC.

As DNA, the CDR3 is TGTGCCAGCAGTTCAGGTTACGGGGGTTACGAGCAGTACTTC. This sequence encodes CASSSGYGGYEQYF. The chain couples TRBV27 to TRBJ2-7; a weak D match, TRBD2 (6 bases). Trimming shortened V by 4 bases and J by 4 bases, and 14 bases separated the two germline ends. There are 14 residues in the CDR3. The V gene's germline CDR1 is MNHEY and CDR2 SMNVEV (reference sequence).

The chain couples TRBV12-3 or TRBV12-4 to TRBJ1-5; D unclear. The germline V and J ends were trimmed by 5 bases and 7 bases, with 12 bases remaining between them. CDR3 size: 13 residues. CDR3 residues: CASSNTAGQPQHF. CDR3 bases: TGTGCCAGCAGTAACACAGCAGGACAGCCCCAGCATTTT.

The chain uses TRBV5-1 and TRBJ1-4; 7 bases match TRBD1. This CDR3 comprises 16 residues. Germline V CDR1 and CDR2: SGHRS, YFSETQ. The trim removed 3 bases at V and 4 bases at J, leaving 9 bases unmatched. CDR3 bases: TGCGCCAGCAGCTCACTACCGGGACAGAGTAATGAAAAACTGTTTTTT. Translated: CASSSLPGQSNEKLFF.

This clone turned up a few times. The chain links TRBV6-2 or TRBV6-3 to TRBJ1-1; 9 bases align to TRBD1. CDR3 length: 15 amino acids. Germline-derived CDR1 and CDR2 are MNHEY and SVGEGT. J gave up 7 bases and V 2 bases, and 8 bases lay outside the gene matches. The CDR3 protein is CASSYPLQGAGEAFF. CDR3 nucleotide sequence: TGTGCCAGCAGTTACCCGTTACAGGGGGCTGGTGAAGCTTTCTTT.

The chain carries TRBV7-2 and TRBJ1-3; D may be TRBD1 (6 bases). The CDR3 length is 15 residues. V lost 4 bases, J lost 4 bases, and 14 bases lay in between. Germline V gene lookup returns CDR1 SGHTA and CDR2 FQGNSA. CDR3 sequence: CASSSAGGGGNTIYF. The DNA for the CDR3 is TGTGCCAGCAGCTCCGCGGGGGGGGGCGGAAACACCATATATTTT.

The chain is built from TRBV5-1 and TRBJ1-1, with TRBD1 as a possible D gene (5 bases). The V and J ends lost 0 bases and 0 bases respectively, with 6 bases between them. This CDR3 is built from 14 residues. Per germline, CDR1 SGHRS and CDR2 YFSETQ. The CDR3 sequence is CASSLGGMNTEAFF. DNA of the CDR3: TGCGCCAGCAGCTTGGGGGGCATGAACACTGAAGCTTTCTTT.

This chain links TRBV4-1 with TRBJ2-5; 7 nucleotides line up with TRBD2. This CDR3 is 14 amino acids long. The V and J ends lost 5 bases and 2 bases, in that order; junction bases with no gene match: 5. The germline gives CDR1 MGHRA, CDR2 YSYEKL. CDR3 in DNA: TGCGCCAGCAGCTCAGCCGGGGGGCAAGAGACCCAGTACTTC. Translation gives CASSSAGGQETQYF.

The chain joins TRBV9 to TRBJ2-2; 7 bases map to TRBD2. This CDR3 has 14 residues. Germline values: CDR1 SGDLS, CDR2 YYNGEE. J lost 4 bases, V lost 4 bases, and 4 bases had no gene match. The CDR3 protein is CASSIGGSTGELFF. In nucleotides, the CDR3 is TGTGCCAGCAGCATCGGGGGGAGCACCGGGGAGCTGTTTTTT.

CDR3 amino acids: CASSRGEGPYNEQFF. CDR3 in DNA: TGTGCCAGCTCCCGTGGGGAGGGGCCATACAATGAGCAGTTCTTC. The chain joins TRBV18 to TRBJ2-1; 7 bases are shared with TRBD2. The CDR3 is made up of 15 amino acids. Germline loops: CDR1 KGHSH, CDR2 LQKENI. V shed 6 bases and J 4 bases; nucleotides not matched to a gene: 9.

This chain joins TRBV2 and TRBJ2-5, with a weak D call TRBD1 (6 bases). Trimming took off 1 base at V and 5 bases at J, with 14 bases between the two ends. Germline CDR1 reads SNHLY; CDR2 reads FYNNEI. The CDR3 contains 15 residues. The CDR3, as DNA: TGTGCCAGCAGTGAAGGGCGTCAGGGGATCGAGACCCAGTACTTC. As protein: CASSEGRQGIETQYF.

This chain joins TRBV7-9 and TRBJ2-1, with 16 bases fitting TRBD2. Germline V gene lookup returns CDR1 SEHNR and CDR2 FQNEAQ (reference sequence). Trimming at V came to 5 bases and at J to 14 bases, leaving 9 bases not matched to a gene. CDR3 size: 15 residues. Here the CDR3 reads CASSPGTSGGALKFF. The CDR3 bases are TGTGCCAGCAGCCCCGGGACTAGCGGGGGGGCACTAAAGTTCTTC.

The chain has TRBV27 and TRBJ2-1; D is ambiguous. CDR3 size: 12 residues. V dropped 4 bases and J dropped 6 bases, with 7 bases sitting between them. Germline V CDR1 and CDR2: MNHEY, SMNVEV (reference sequence). The CDR3 loop reads CASSSDFNEQFF. CDR3 nucleotides: TGTGCCAGCAGTTCCGACTTCAATGAGCAGTTCTTC.

This rearrangement joins TRBV5-1 to TRBJ2-3, with a tentative D call TRBD1 (8 bases). The CDR3 has 14 residues. The V end was cut by 3 bases, the J end by 5 bases, with 13 bases between. Germline V gene sequence: CDR1 SGHRS, CDR2 YFSETQ. Here the CDR3 reads CASSWTGRGDTQYF. The CDR3 nucleotides read TGCGCCAGCAGCTGGACAGGGAGGGGAGATACGCAGTATTTT. Full variable domain (missing parts from reference TRBV5-1 and TRBJ2-3): KAGVTQTPRYLIKTRGQQVTLSCSPISGHRSVSWYQQTPGQGLQFLFEYFSETQRNKGNFPGRFSGRQFSNSRSEMNVSTLELGDSALYLCASSWTGRGDTQYFGPGTRLTVL.

This chain connects TRBV27 to TRBJ2-3; 8 positions agree with TRBD2. CDR3 length: 14 amino acids. Per germline, CDR1 MNHEY and CDR2 SMNVEV (reference sequence). V was pared by 0 bases and J by 6 bases, with 2 bases of the junction left unmatched. Here the CDR3 reads CASSLSRLADTQYF. In DNA form, the CDR3 reads TGTGCCAGCAGTTTATCGAGACTAGCGGATACGCAGTATTTT.

The chain is built from TRBV7-9 and TRBJ2-7; D possibly corresponds to TRBD2 (6 bases). Germline CDR1 reads SEHNR; CDR2 reads FQNEAQ (reference sequence). The CDR3 totals 14 residues. The germline V and J ends were trimmed by 4 bases and 4 bases, with 14 bases remaining between them. CDR3 in amino acids: CASSSGVSRYEQYF. The CDR3 region has the DNA TGTGCCAGCAGCTCGGGGGTTTCGAGATACGAGCAGTACTTC.

The genes are TRBV6-6 and TRBJ1-5; 8 bases are a match to TRBD1. CDR1 and CDR2 from the germline V gene are MNHNY and SVGAGI (reference sequence). This CDR3 contains 15 residues. The junction had 4 bases not matched to a gene; V was cut back by 6 bases and J by 0 bases. This chain's CDR3 is CASRSTGDSNQPQHF. The CDR3 coding sequence is TGTGCCAGCAGATCGACAGGGGATAGCAATCAGCCCCAGCATTTT.

The rearrangement uses TRBV11-2 and TRBJ1-2, with 11 nucleotides matching TRBD1. Germline CDR1 is SGHAT and CDR2 is FQNNGV. The CDR3 sequence is 14 residues long. J was trimmed by 5 bases and V by 5 bases; bases with no gene match: 4. CDR3 region: CASSPGTGGYGYTF. CDR3 bases: TGTGCCAGCAGCCCGGGGACAGGGGGTTATGGCTACACCTTC.

V and J are TRBV2 and TRBJ1-2, with 9 positions matching TRBD1. In germline, CDR1 is SNHLY, CDR2 FYNNEI. The CDR3 length is 13 residues. J lost 10 bases, V lost 5 bases, and 8 bases had no gene match. In DNA form, the CDR3 reads TGTGCCAGCAGTCCCGGGACAGGGTTTAACTACACCTTC. Translating gives CASSPGTGFNYTF.

The V and J genes are TRBV5-8 and TRBJ1-4; unclear D gene. There are 12 residues in the CDR3. Germline CDR1 is SGHTS and CDR2 is YDEGEE. Trimming took off 4 bases at V and 7 bases at J, with 8 bases between the two ends. The CDR3 loop reads CASSRTGEKLFF. The CDR3 DNA is TGTGCCAGCAGCCGTACCGGTGAAAAACTGTTTTTT.

To note about this clone: Because the CDR3 is missing its conserved closing phenylalanine or tryptophan, this is likely a read error. The chain has TRBV3-1 (or the pseudogene TRBV3-2) and TRBJ2-7, with a tentative D call TRBD1 (6 bases). V lost 4 bases, J lost 1 base, and 20 bases lay in between. This CDR3 spans 17 amino acids. Germline V gene sequence: CDR1 LGHDT, CDR2 YNNKEL (reference sequence). The chain's CDR3 is CASSPPGQGGKSYEQYL. The CDR3 nucleotides are TGTGCCAGCAGCCCCCCGGGACAAGGGGGAAAATCCTACGAGCAGTACCTC.

The chain employs TRBV7-9 and TRBJ2-7; 8 bases match TRBD1. V shed 3 bases and J 6 bases; nucleotides not matched to a gene: 1. Germline lookup yields CDR1 SEHNR and CDR2 FQNEAQ (reference sequence). This CDR3 spans 12 amino acids. CDR3 coding DNA: TGTGCCAGCAGCTTCAGGGGGCTCGAGCAGTACTTC. It encodes CASSFRGLEQYF.

The V and J genes are TRBV6-5 and TRBJ1-1; D may be TRBD1 (5 bases). This CDR3 has 12 residues. Trimming took off 6 bases at V and 1 base at J, with 6 bases between the two ends. In germline, CDR1 is MNHEY, CDR2 SVGAGI. The CDR3 here is CASRGGNTEAFF. The DNA for the CDR3 is TGTGCCAGCAGGGGGGGGAACACTGAAGCTTTCTTT.

This chain links TRBV7-8 with TRBJ1-1, with D hard to call. V was shortened by 4 bases and J by 5 bases, with 11 bases between the two germline ends. This CDR3 is built from 13 residues. Looked up from germline, CDR1 is SGHVS and CDR2 is FQNEAQ. The CDR3 DNA reads TGTGCCAGCAGCTCGTCGAGGAATACTGAAGCTTTCTTT. This codes for CASSSSRNTEAFF.